This T cell receptor (beta chain) comes out of a study of blood T cell repertoires in COVID-19. Only in-frame clones appear in the TCRdb table, and some are missing; sequencing was by immunoSEQ multiplex PCR. The sample includes some 320,000 clones, 89% of them seen just once. CDR1 and CDR2 (germline): SGHRS, YFSETQ. The V segment lost 4 bases and the J segment 2 bases; nucleotides outside the gene matches: 7. The CDR3 is made up of 15 amino acids. The receptor's source is a man between 60 and 75 years old who had recovered from COVID-19. The rearrangement joins TRBV5-1 to TRBJ2-3, with 7 bases identical to TRBD1. Sequencing used PBMCs or T cells enriched from blood (not recorded which). This chain's CDR3 is CASSVGQALTDTQYF. In DNA form, the CDR3 reads TGCGCCAGCAGCGTAGGACAGGCTCTCACAGATACGCAGTATTTT.